What follows are 23 T cell receptor beta chains derived from one specimen sequenced in a study of blood T cell repertoires in COVID-19. TCRdb keeps only in-frame clones here, not all; method: immunoSEQ multiplex PCR. Here the sample spans 400,000 to 550,000 clones, roughly 87% being singletons. Input material: PBMCs or T cells enriched from blood (not recorded which). The receptors originated from a woman aged 18-35 years with acute COVID-19.

This clone appeared a few times. The chain couples TRBV11-3 to TRBJ1-1; 7 positions match TRBD1. Germline-derived CDR1 and CDR2 are SGHNT and YENEEA. CDR3 length equals 15 residues. With 5 bases clipped from V and 1 base from J, the junction kept 7 bases outside the gene matches. The CDR3 DNA reads as TGTGCCAGCAGCCTTTCCCGGGACAGGAACACTGAAGCTTTCTTT. The encoded protein is CASSLSRDRNTEAFF.

The rearrangement uses TRBV5-1 and TRBJ1-1; 9 positions agree with TRBD1. This CDR3 is 17 amino acids long. Per germline, CDR1 SGHRS and CDR2 YFSETQ. The J segment lost 3 bases and the V segment lost 1 base, leaving 10 bases of the junction unmatched. In nucleotides, the CDR3 is TGCGCCAGCAGCTTGTGGGGACAGGGTGGATATGACACTGAAGCTTTCTTT. It yields the protein CASSLWGQGGYDTEAFF.

This chain's CDR3 is CASSEGLWLAGASEQFF. The CDR3 coding sequence is TGTGCCAGCAGTGAAGGTTTGTGGCTAGCGGGAGCTTCTGAGCAGTTCTTC. The gene calls are TRBV6-1 and TRBJ2-1; 10 bases line up with TRBD2. CDR3 size: 17 residues. Germline V gene lookup returns CDR1 MNHNS and CDR2 SASEGT. The trim removed 1 base at V and 9 bases at J, leaving 12 bases unmatched.

The chain uses TRBV12-3 or TRBV12-4 and TRBJ2-1, with 7 bases that match TRBD1. Germline trimming cut 5 bases from V and 7 bases from J; bases unmatched to any gene: 5. The CDR3 loop spans 13 amino acids. In DNA, the CDR3 is TGTGCCAGCAGTACAGGGGTAGTAAATGAGCAGTTCTTC. This encodes CASSTGVVNEQFF.

This CDR3 reads CASSQLAVQDTDTQYF. DNA for the CDR3: TGTGCCAGCAGCCAACTAGCGGTACAAGACACAGATACGCAGTATTTT. This chain joins TRBV7-6 and TRBJ2-3, with 8 bases lining up with TRBD2. This CDR3 is 16 amino acids long. Germline V lookup: CDR1 SGHVS, CDR2 FNYEAQ. The V segment lost 5 bases and the J segment 2 bases; nucleotides outside the gene matches: 9.

The CDR3 sequence is CASSQDVLAGWETGELFF. In DNA form, the CDR3 reads TGCGCCAGCAGCCAAGATGTCCTAGCGGGATGGGAGACCGGGGAGCTGTTTTTT. The V and J genes are TRBV4-3 and TRBJ2-2; TRBD2 matches at 9 bases. The germline V gene has CDR1 LGHNA and CDR2 YSLEER. This CDR3 has 18 residues. J lost 5 bases, V lost 0 bases, and 10 bases had no gene match.

In its sample, this clone was seen once. The chain is built from TRBV28 and TRBJ2-7; possible D gene TRBD1, 5 bases. The ends were cut back, 10 bases at V and 1 base at J, with 14 bases in the middle. Germline CDR1 is MDHEN and CDR2 is SYDVKM. This CDR3 is built from 13 residues. This CDR3 reads CATSEGVSYEQYF. The DNA of the CDR3 is TGTGCCACCTCCGAAGGGGTTTCCTACGAGCAGTACTTC.

The chain has TRBV15 and TRBJ2-5; 14 positions agree with TRBD2. The germline V gene encodes CDR1 LNHNV and CDR2 YYDKDF (reference sequence). This CDR3 spans 19 amino acids. V gave up 0 bases and J gave up 2 bases; unmatched junction bases: 8. The CDR3 is CATSRDRGLAGGFQETQYF. The CDR3, as DNA: TGTGCCACCAGCAGAGATCGCGGACTAGCGGGGGGTTTTCAAGAGACCCAGTACTTC. Filled out from reference TRBV15 and TRBJ2-5, the complete variable domain reads DAMVIQNPRYQVTQFGKPVTLSCSQTLNHNVMYWYQQKSSQAPKLLFHYYDKDFNNEADTPDNFQSRRPNTSFCFLDIRSPGLGDTAMYLCATSRDRGLAGGFQETQYFGPGTRLLVL.

V is TRBV5-1 and J is TRBJ2-5; 11 bases match TRBD2. Trimming at V came to 4 bases and at J to 5 bases, leaving 4 bases not matched to a gene. CDR3 size: 14 residues. CDR1 is SGHRS, CDR2 YFSETQ, per germline. CDR3 residues: CASSQTSGSETQYF. CDR3 bases: TGCGCCAGCAGCCAAACTAGCGGGAGCGAGACCCAGTACTTC.

The V gene is TRBV27, the J gene TRBJ1-1; tentative D call: TRBD1 (6 bases). CDR3 size: 17 residues. Between the trimmed V and J ends, which lost 3 bases and 4 bases, there was a span of 21 bases. Germline V CDR1 and CDR2: MNHEY, SMNVEV (reference sequence). The CDR3 loop is CASSFSGTMARPTEAFF. The CDR3 DNA follows: TGTGCCAGCAGTTTTTCCGGGACAATGGCGAGGCCCACTGAAGCTTTCTTT.

The J gene is TRBJ1-2, the V gene TRBV7-9; D may be TRBD1 (6 bases). Deletions cut 1 base from V and 4 bases from J, with 13 bases between. The CDR3 is made up of 15 amino acids. CDR1 and CDR2 from the germline V gene are SEHNR and FQNEAQ (reference sequence). DNA of the CDR3: TGTGCCAGCAGCTTAGGACAGGATTATAGCTATGGCTACACCTTC. As protein: CASSLGQDYSYGYTF.

In regard to this clone: Other DNA sequences in the same sample also yield this CDR3. The rearrangement joins TRBV29-1 to TRBJ1-5; 9 bases map to TRBD1. The CDR3 runs 13 residues. Unmatched junction bases numbered 5, after V lost 4 bases and J lost 7 bases. Germline CDR1 and CDR2: SQVTM and ANQGSEA. CDR3 in amino acids: CSVVGQGGQPQHF. The CDR3 bases are TGCAGCGTTGTGGGACAGGGCGGACAGCCCCAGCATTTT.

V usage is TRBV6-5 and J usage is TRBJ2-5; 9 positions match TRBD1. Trimming cost V 6 bases and J 4 bases; bases outside gene matches: 6. Per germline, CDR1 MNHEY and CDR2 SVGAGI. The length of the CDR3 is 14 residues. CDR3 DNA: TGTGCCAGCAGCGCCACAGGGGGCGGAGAGACCCAGTACTTC. This gives the protein CASSATGGGETQYF.

The chain recombines TRBV27 with TRBJ2-3; TRBD2 agrees at 11 bases. Trimming removed 2 bases from V and 0 bases from J; junction bases left unmatched: 1. This CDR3 has 16 amino acids. The germline V gene encodes CDR1 MNHEY and CDR2 SMNVEV (reference sequence). CDR3 protein: CASSLTSGGSTDTQYF. CDR3 DNA: TGTGCCAGCAGTTTAACTAGCGGGGGCAGCACAGATACGCAGTATTTT.

The chain carries TRBV2 and TRBJ2-7; D is possibly TRBD2 (6 bases). V lost 6 bases and J lost 10, with 25 bases in between. The CDR3 spans 15 residues. Per the germline V gene, CDR1 is SNHLY and CDR2 is FYNNEI. The CDR3 nucleotides read TGTGCCAGCAGCCCCATTTTTCTCCCGGGAGTAACCCAGTACTTC. It specifies CASSPIFLPGVTQYF.

V gene TRBV6-2 or TRBV6-3 combines with J gene TRBJ1-1; 7 bases fit TRBD1. The ends lost 4 bases at V and 4 bases at J; junction bases unmatched: 6. Germline lookup yields CDR1 MNHEY and CDR2 SVGEGT. The CDR3 sequence is 14 residues long. As DNA, the CDR3 is TGTGCCAGCAGTTTCAAGACAGGGCGCACTGAAGCTTTCTTT. Amino acid sequence: CASSFKTGRTEAFF.

The rearrangement links TRBV5-1 to TRBJ1-1; D possibly corresponds to TRBD1 (5 bases). The CDR3 is made up of 14 amino acids. The V end lost 3 bases, the J end lost 1 base, and 10 bases lay between the germline ends. Germline assignment: CDR1 SGHRS and CDR2 YFSETQ. DNA of the CDR3: TGCGCCAGCAGCTCTCAGGGTAGGAACACTGAAGCTTTCTTT. This codes for CASSSQGRNTEAFF. The whole variable domain, remainder taken from reference TRBV5-1 and TRBJ1-1, is KAGVTQTPRYLIKTRGQQVTLSCSPISGHRSVSWYQQTPGQGLQFLFEYFSETQRNKGNFPGRFSGRQFSNSRSEMNVSTLELGDSALYLCASSSQGRNTEAFFGQGTRLTVV.

The genes are TRBV2 and TRBJ1-6; 9 bases fit TRBD1. J lost 5 bases, V lost 6 bases, and 5 bases had no gene match. From germline, CDR1 is SNHLY and CDR2 FYNNEI. The CDR3 consists of 15 residues. The CDR3 DNA reads as TGTGCCAGCAGACTGACAGGGGGGCATAATTCACCCCTCCACTTT. Its translation is CASRLTGGHNSPLHF.

This rearrangement joins TRBV27 to TRBJ1-4; D is perhaps TRBD1 (6 bases). Trimming removed 10 bases from V and 3 bases from J, with 12 bases in between. Germline CDR1 and CDR2: MNHEY and SMNVEV (reference sequence). The CDR3 runs 13 residues. In DNA form, the CDR3 reads TGTGCCACCCAGGGGAGGGCTAATGAAAAACTGTTTTTT. This codes for CATQGRANEKLFF. The full variable domain, in which reference TRBV27 and TRBJ1-4 provide the parts outside the CDR3, is EAQVTQNPRYLITVTGKKLTVTCSQNMNHEYMSWYRQDPGLGLRQIYYSMNVEVTDKGDVPEGYKVSRKEKRNFPLILESPSPNQTSLYFCATQGRANEKLFFGSGTQLSVL.

The chain joins TRBV11-2 to TRBJ2-6; weak D call: TRBD1 (6 bases). The V end lost 3 bases, the J end lost 0 bases, and 6 bases lay between the germline ends. CDR1 SGHAT and CDR2 FQNNGV come from the germline V gene. This CDR3 region has 15 residues. CDR3 region: CASSFRGSGANVLTF. CDR3 in DNA: TGTGCCAGCAGCTTCAGGGGCTCTGGGGCCAACGTCCTGACTTTC.

This rearrangement joins TRBV27 to TRBJ1-4, with 7 bases aligning to TRBD1. V gave up 8 bases and J gave up 7 bases; unmatched junction bases: 4. This CDR3 comprises 12 residues. Germline V gene sequence: CDR1 MNHEY, CDR2 SMNVEV (reference sequence). The CDR3 loop is CASGTDPEKLFF. CDR3 DNA: TGTGCCAGCGGGACAGACCCTGAAAAACTGTTTTTT.

The chain has TRBV7-9 and TRBJ2-1, with D possibly TRBD1 on 8 matching bases. Germline values: CDR1 SEHNR, CDR2 FQNEAQ (reference sequence). CDR3 size: 15 residues. Trimming took 3 bases from V and 3 from J, leaving 12 bases between them. CDR3 bases: TGTGCCAGCAGCTTTACAGGGGGGGTCTACAATGAGCAGTTCTTC. Protein sequence: CASSFTGGVYNEQFF.

The rearrangement joins TRBV14 to TRBJ2-1, with D perhaps TRBD1 (6 bases). This CDR3 region has 14 residues. Trimming took 2 bases from V and 10 from J, leaving 15 bases between them. Germline values: CDR1 SGHDN, CDR2 FVKESK. This CDR3 is CASSQMAGVGEQFF. The CDR3, as DNA: TGTGCCAGCAGCCAAATGGCAGGGGTGGGGGAGCAGTTCTTC.